The 25 T cell receptor beta chains listed next were all sequenced from one sample in a study of T cell repertoires in cytomegalovirus infection. TCRdb fed the reads into MiXCR, producing one record per CDR3 protein. The data hold about 230,000 distinct CDR3 sequences, with roughly 22% observed a single time. Sequenced sample: CD8+ T cells from PBMCs. These receptors all come from a human donor in good health (CMV status not recorded). Some clones in this sample may be carry-over from other donors' samples.

This clonotype was observed a single time. The chain employs TRBV29-1 and TRBJ2-3; D possibly uses TRBD1 or TRBD2 (5 bases each). Trimming cost V 4 bases and J 0 bases, with 11 bases left between them. The germline CDR1 and CDR2 sequences are SQVTM and ANQGSEA. CDR3 size: 14 residues. CDR3 nucleotide sequence: TGCAGCGTTGGAGGGGCTGGTAGCACAGATACGCAGTATTTT. Amino acids: CSVGGAGSTDTQYF.

The chain couples TRBV7-9 to TRBJ1-2; no clear D. V was trimmed by 3 bases and J by 0 bases, leaving 11 bases between them. CDR3 size: 15 residues. The germline V gene encodes CDR1 SEHNR and CDR2 FQNEAQ (reference sequence). For the CDR3, the DNA is TGTGCCAGCAGCTTGCCCGGGCAAGCTAACTATGGCTACACCTTC. Amino acid sequence: CASSLPGQANYGYTF.

The chain recombines TRBV5-6 with TRBJ1-4, with 9 bases lining up with TRBD1. The CDR3 totals 15 residues. The junction had 9 bases not matched to a gene; V was cut back by 4 bases and J by 8 bases. Germline CDR1 and CDR2: SGHDT and YYEEEE. The DNA of the CDR3 is TGTGCCAGCAGCGTCCGGGACAGGGTTTGGGAAAAACTGTTTTTT. Translation: CASSVRDRVWEKLFF.

In its sample, this clonotype was seen many times. This rearrangement joins TRBV6-1 to TRBJ2-7; D unclear. CDR1 and CDR2 (germline): MNHNS, SASEGT. CDR3 length equals 13 residues. Trimming cost V 1 base and J 2 bases, with 6 bases left between them. The chain's CDR3 is CASSEVVPYEQYF. CDR3 in DNA: TGTGCCAGCAGTGAAGTCGTACCCTACGAGCAGTACTTC.

This clonotype was detected a few times. The rearrangement joins TRBV7-9 to TRBJ2-3, with D perhaps TRBD2 (6 bases). The CDR3 loop spans 15 amino acids. Trimming removed 5 bases from V and 2 bases from J, with 14 bases in between. The germline gives CDR1 SEHNR, CDR2 FQNEAQ (reference sequence). The DNA of the CDR3 is TGTGCCAGCAGCGCGCGGGACGGTTCCACAGATACGCAGTATTTT. Translating gives CASSARDGSTDTQYF.

With regard to this clonotype: This sequence may be a read error, since a much larger clone differs from it by one base. The J gene is TRBJ2-1, the V gene TRBV6-1; no firm D call. The germline V gene has CDR1 MNHNS and CDR2 SASEGT. V was cut by 3 bases and J by 2 bases, with 8 bases left in between. This CDR3 comprises 14 residues. Here the CDR3 reads CASSEWGTYNEQFF. CDR3 DNA: TGTGCCAGCAGTGAGTGGGGAACCTACAATGAGCAGTTCTTC.

This rearrangement joins TRBV5-4 to TRBJ2-7; D not certain. The V gene's germline CDR1 is SGHNT and CDR2 YYREEE (reference sequence). Trimming cost V 4 bases and J 3 bases, with 14 bases left between them. The CDR3 has 14 residues. The CDR3 region is CASSIAVADYEQYF. DNA of the CDR3: TGTGCCAGCAGCATCGCGGTCGCCGACTACGAGCAGTACTTC.

The V and J genes are TRBV28 and TRBJ2-7, with D perhaps matching TRBD1 (6 bases). V was clipped by 7 bases and J by 2 bases, with 18 bases between them. The V gene's germline CDR1 is MDHEN and CDR2 SYDVKM. This CDR3 has 15 amino acids. CDR3 coding DNA: TGTGCCAGCACGAAGTACCAGGGGCGAACCTACGAGCAGTACTTC. Its translation: CASTKYQGRTYEQYF.

This chain links TRBV20-1 with TRBJ2-1; 9 nucleotides agree with TRBD2. Unmatched junction bases numbered 12, after V lost 6 bases and J lost 3 bases. Per germline, CDR1 DFQATT and CDR2 SNEGSKA (reference sequence). The CDR3 is made up of 16 amino acids. The CDR3, as DNA: TGCAGTGCCGATGGCGGGCTAGCGGGGATCTACAATGAGCAGTTCTTC. Translation: CSADGGLAGIYNEQFF.

This clonotype was seen repeatedly, ten times or more. The genes are TRBV7-6 and TRBJ2-1, with D possibly matching TRBD1 (5 bases). Trimming removed 5 bases at V and 9 bases at J, with 11 bases between. Germline V CDR1 and CDR2: SGHVS, FNYEAQ. CDR3 size: 12 residues. The CDR3 bases are TGTGCCAGCAGCGGAATCGACAGTGAGCAGTTCTTC. Translation: CASSGIDSEQFF.

This clonotype has just a few counts. This chain connects TRBV7-9 to TRBJ1-1; weak D call: TRBD1 (5 bases). CDR1 and CDR2 (germline): SEHNR, FQNEAQ (reference sequence). V lost 11 bases and J 0 bases, leaving 16 bases between the germline ends. CDR3 size: 14 residues. CDR3 region: CAGSWGSMNTEAFF. CDR3 nucleotides: TGTGCCGGTAGTTGGGGCTCGATGAACACTGAAGCTTTCTTT.

This clonotype was seen many times. V gene TRBV2 combines with J gene TRBJ2-7; D is ambiguous. V was shortened by 3 bases and J by 6 bases, with 9 bases between the two germline ends. From germline, CDR1 is SNHLY and CDR2 FYNNEI. The CDR3 extends over 12 amino acids. The CDR3 nucleotides are TGTGCCAGCAGTGATGTTGGACGCGAGCAGTACTTC. Its translation is CASSDVGREQYF.

This clonotype appeared many times. The V and J genes are TRBV4-1 and TRBJ2-7; TRBD2 might be the D (5 bases). From germline, CDR1 is MGHRA and CDR2 YSYEKL. With 3 bases removed from V and 1 base from J, the gap between germline ends came to 7 bases. The CDR3 sequence is 13 residues long. Written as DNA, the CDR3 is TGCGCCAGCAGCCATCGGGAATCCTACGAGCAGTACTTC. Amino acid sequence: CASSHRESYEQYF.

The J gene is TRBJ1-5, the V gene TRBV25-1; TRBD1 aligns across 7 bases. With 6 bases clipped from V and 2 bases from J, the junction kept 4 bases outside the gene matches. The CDR3 covers 14 residues. The V gene's germline CDR1 is MGHDK and CDR2 SYGVNS. The CDR3 sequence: CASRLDRGNQPQHF. CDR3 coding DNA: TGTGCCAGCAGATTAGACAGGGGCAATCAGCCCCAGCATTTT.

This clonotype has a handful of counts. The chain combines TRBV5-6 with TRBJ2-1, with D possibly TRBD2 on 6 matching bases. Germline CDR1 SGHDT, CDR2 YYEEEE. With 1 base removed from V and 15 bases from J, the gap between germline ends came to 14 bases. This CDR3 has 12 residues. CDR3 protein: CASSLRDFQGFF. CDR3 DNA: TGTGCCAGCAGCTTGAGGGACTTCCAGGGGTTCTTC. Drawing the rest from reference TRBV5-6 and TRBJ2-1, the complete variable domain is DAGVTQSPTHLIKTRGQQVTLRCSPKSGHDTVSWYQQALGQGPQFIFQYYEEEERQRGNFPDRFSGHQFPNYSSELNVNALLLGDSALYLCASSLRDFQGFFGPGTRLTVL.

The rearrangement uses TRBV12-3 or TRBV12-4 and TRBJ2-3; D gene unclear. V was pared by 2 bases and J by 0 bases, with 12 bases between. The CDR3 covers 16 residues. CDR3 nucleotides: TGTGCCAGCAGTTTATATCTCGGTCTAAGCACAGATACGCAGTATTTT. It is translated as CASSLYLGLSTDTQYF.

This clonotype was seen repeatedly, ten times or more. V and J are TRBV28 and TRBJ2-7, with unresolved D. The CDR3 contains 14 residues. V was clipped by 4 bases and J by 0 bases, with 10 bases between them. In germline, CDR1 is MDHEN, CDR2 SYDVKM. The CDR3 DNA sequence: TGTGCCAGCAGTTCGCCGAGGAGCTCCTACGAGCAGTACTTC. Translation gives CASSSPRSSYEQYF.

Here the CDR3 reads CSAPGGLAKNIQYF. The CDR3 bases are TGCAGTGCCCCAGGGGGCCTAGCCAAAAACATTCAGTACTTC. The rearrangement uses TRBV20-1 and TRBJ2-4; 8 bases agree with TRBD1. In germline, CDR1 is DFQATT, CDR2 SNEGSKA (reference sequence). The CDR3 length is 14 residues. Trimming removed 6 bases from V and 0 bases from J; junction bases left unmatched: 4.

This clonotype was observed at least ten times. V is TRBV7-8 and J is TRBJ2-5; D is undetermined. Per germline, CDR1 SGHVS and CDR2 FQNEAQ. The V gene lost 3 bases and the J gene lost 1 base, with 9 bases spanning the gap. This CDR3 spans 14 amino acids. The CDR3 loop reads CASSFGTVQETQYF. The CDR3 DNA sequence: TGTGCCAGCAGCTTCGGCACAGTCCAAGAGACCCAGTACTTC.

The J gene is TRBJ1-4, the V gene TRBV28, with no clear D. Between the trimmed V and J ends, which lost 5 bases and 5 bases, there was a span of 12 bases. Germline assignment: CDR1 MDHEN and CDR2 SYDVKM. This CDR3 has 14 residues. CDR3 sequence reads: CASSRTGMNEKLFF. CDR3 sequence (DNA): TGTGCCAGCAGTCGTACCGGAATGAATGAAAAACTGTTTTTT.

Ten or more counts support this clonotype. V is TRBV7-9 and J is TRBJ2-1; tentative D call: TRBD1 (6 bases). Trimming stripped 0 bases from V and 6 bases from J, with 6 bases between. The CDR3 sequence is 13 residues long. Germline CDR1 SEHNR, CDR2 FQNEAQ (reference sequence). The CDR3 spells CASSLATGNEQFF. The CDR3 coding sequence is TGTGCCAGCAGCTTAGCGACAGGCAATGAGCAGTTCTTC.

The chain combines TRBV20-1 with TRBJ2-1, with D possibly being TRBD2 (6 bases). Trimming left V 3 bases short and J 6 bases short, with 18 bases between. This CDR3 has 15 residues. CDR1 DFQATT and CDR2 SNEGSKA come from the germline V gene (reference sequence). The chain's CDR3 is CSASPMAGTSNEQFF. The CDR3 DNA is TGCAGTGCTAGCCCTATGGCGGGGACTTCCAATGAGCAGTTCTTC.

The chain employs TRBV7-9 and TRBJ1-2, with TRBD1 matching over 11 bases. Germline assignment: CDR1 SEHNR and CDR2 FQNEAQ (reference sequence). The CDR3 loop spans 15 amino acids. With 3 bases clipped from V and 8 bases from J, the junction kept 8 bases outside the gene matches. CDR3 protein: CASSLLGQGARGYTF. CDR3 nucleotides: TGTGCCAGCAGCTTGTTAGGACAGGGGGCGAGAGGCTACACCTTC.

The V and J genes are TRBV12-3 or TRBV12-4 and TRBJ1-1; 8 nucleotides align to TRBD1. The CDR3 is 13 residues long. V dropped 3 bases and J dropped 8; count of bases not matched to a gene: 5. CDR3 sequence reads: CASSLQGASEAFF. CDR3 sequence (DNA): TGTGCCAGCAGTTTGCAGGGGGCTTCCGAAGCTTTCTTT.

The chain is built from TRBV29-1 and TRBJ2-7, with D perhaps given as TRBD1 or TRBD2 (6 bases each). The V end was cut by 6 bases, the J end by 3 bases, with 18 bases between. Germline V gene data show CDR1 as SQVTM and CDR2 as ANQGSEA. There are 14 residues in the CDR3. The CDR3 loop is CSVPGQSGRYEQYF. The CDR3 DNA sequence: TGCAGCGTGCCCGGACAGAGCGGGCGCTACGAGCAGTACTTC.